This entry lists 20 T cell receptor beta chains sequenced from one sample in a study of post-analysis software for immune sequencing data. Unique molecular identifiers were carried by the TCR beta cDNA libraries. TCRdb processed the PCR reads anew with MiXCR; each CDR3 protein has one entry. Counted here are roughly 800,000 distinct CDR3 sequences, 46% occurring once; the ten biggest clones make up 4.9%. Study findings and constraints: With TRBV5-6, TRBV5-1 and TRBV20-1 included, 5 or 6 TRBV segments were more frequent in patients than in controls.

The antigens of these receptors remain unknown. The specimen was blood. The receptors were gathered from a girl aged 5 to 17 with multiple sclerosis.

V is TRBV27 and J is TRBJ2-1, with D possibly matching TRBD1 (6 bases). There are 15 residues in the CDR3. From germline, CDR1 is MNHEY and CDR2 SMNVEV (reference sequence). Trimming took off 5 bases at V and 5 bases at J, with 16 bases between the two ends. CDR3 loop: CASSGTGTTNNEQFF. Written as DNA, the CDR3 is TGTGCCAGCAGTGGAACCGGGACAACTAACAATGAGCAGTTCTTC.

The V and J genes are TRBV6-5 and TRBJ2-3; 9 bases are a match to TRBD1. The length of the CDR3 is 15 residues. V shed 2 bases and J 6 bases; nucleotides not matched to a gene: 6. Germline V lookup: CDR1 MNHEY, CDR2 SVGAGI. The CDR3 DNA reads TGTGCCAGCAGTTACACAGGGGGCCCTGCGGATACGCAGTATTTT. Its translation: CASSYTGGPADTQYF.

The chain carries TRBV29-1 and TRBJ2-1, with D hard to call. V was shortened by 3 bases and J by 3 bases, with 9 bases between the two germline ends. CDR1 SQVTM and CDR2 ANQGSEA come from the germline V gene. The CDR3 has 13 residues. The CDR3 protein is CSVDLTDYNEQFF. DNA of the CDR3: TGCAGCGTTGATCTTACGGACTACAATGAGCAGTTCTTC.

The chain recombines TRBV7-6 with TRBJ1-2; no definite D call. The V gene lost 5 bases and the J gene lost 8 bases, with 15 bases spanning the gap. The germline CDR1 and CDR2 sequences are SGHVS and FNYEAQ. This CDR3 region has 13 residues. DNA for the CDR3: TGTGCCAGCAGCCAAGGGTCTGGGAGCGGCTACACCTTC. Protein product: CASSQGSGSGYTF. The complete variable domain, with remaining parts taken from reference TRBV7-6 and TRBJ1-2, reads GAGVSQSPRYKVTKRGQDVALRCDPISGHVSLYWYRQALGQGPEFLTYFNYEAQQDKSGLPNDRFSAERPEGSISTLTIQRTEQRDSAMYRCASSQGSGSGYTFGSGTRLTVV.

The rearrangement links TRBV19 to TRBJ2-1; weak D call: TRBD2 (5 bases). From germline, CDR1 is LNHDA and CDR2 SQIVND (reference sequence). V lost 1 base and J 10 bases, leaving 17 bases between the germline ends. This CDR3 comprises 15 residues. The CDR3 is CASSIGGQRAEEQFF. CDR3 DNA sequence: TGTGCCAGTAGTATAGGTGGGCAGCGAGCGGAAGAGCAGTTCTTC. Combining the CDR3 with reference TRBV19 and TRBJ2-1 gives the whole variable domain DGGITQSPKYLFRKEGQNVTLSCEQNLNHDAMYWYRQDPGQGLRLIYYSQIVNDFQKGDIAEGYSVSREKKESFPLTVTSAQKNPTAFYLCASSIGGQRAEEQFFGPGTRLTVL.

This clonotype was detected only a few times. The CDR3 reads CASSLVGSGSSYNEQFF. The CDR3 DNA is TGTGCCAGCAGCTTAGTAGGTAGCGGGAGCTCCTACAATGAGCAGTTCTTC. The chain employs TRBV7-9 and TRBJ2-1; the match to TRBD2 covers 9 bases. After removal of 1 base from V and 0 bases from J, the junction contained 4 bases not matched to a gene. The CDR3 sequence is 17 residues long. From germline, CDR1 is SEHNR and CDR2 FQNEAQ (reference sequence).

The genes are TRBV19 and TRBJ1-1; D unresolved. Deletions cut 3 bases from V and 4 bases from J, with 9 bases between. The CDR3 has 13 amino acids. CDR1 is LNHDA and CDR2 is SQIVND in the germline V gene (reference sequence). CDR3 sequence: CASSIAQVTEAFF. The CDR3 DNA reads TGTGCCAGTAGTATTGCGCAGGTCACTGAAGCTTTCTTT.

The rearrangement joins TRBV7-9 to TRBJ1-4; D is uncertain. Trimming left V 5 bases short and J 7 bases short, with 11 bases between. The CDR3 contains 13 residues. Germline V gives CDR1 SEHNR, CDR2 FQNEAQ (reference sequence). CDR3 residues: CASSLDVSEKLFF. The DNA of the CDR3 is TGTGCCAGCAGCCTGGACGTCAGTGAAAAACTGTTTTTT. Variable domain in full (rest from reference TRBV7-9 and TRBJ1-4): DTGVSQNPRHKITKRGQNVTFRCDPISEHNRLYWYRQTLGQGPEFLTYFQNEAQLEKSRLLSDRFSAERPKGSFSTLEIQRTEQGDSAMYLCASSLDVSEKLFFGSGTQLSVL.

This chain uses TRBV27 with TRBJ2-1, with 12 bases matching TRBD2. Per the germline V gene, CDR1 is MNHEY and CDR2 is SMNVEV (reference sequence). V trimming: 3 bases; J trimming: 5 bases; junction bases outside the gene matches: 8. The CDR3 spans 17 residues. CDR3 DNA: TGTGCCAGCAGTTTCGCTCTAGCGGGAGGGCCCCACAATGAGCAGTTCTTC. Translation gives CASSFALAGGPHNEQFF.

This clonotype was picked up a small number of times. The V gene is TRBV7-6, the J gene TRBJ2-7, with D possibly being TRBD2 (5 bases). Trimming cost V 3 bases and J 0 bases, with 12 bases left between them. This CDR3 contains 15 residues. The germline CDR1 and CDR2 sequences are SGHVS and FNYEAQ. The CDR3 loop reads CASSFDAGPSYEQYF. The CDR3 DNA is TGTGCCAGCAGCTTTGACGCGGGCCCCTCCTACGAGCAGTACTTC.

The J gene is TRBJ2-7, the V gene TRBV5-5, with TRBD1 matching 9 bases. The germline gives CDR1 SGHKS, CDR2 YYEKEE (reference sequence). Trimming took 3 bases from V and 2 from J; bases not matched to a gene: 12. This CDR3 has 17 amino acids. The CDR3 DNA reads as TGTGCCAGCAGCTCACCCACCGGGACAGGGTTGACCTACGAGCAGTACTTC. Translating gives CASSSPTGTGLTYEQYF.

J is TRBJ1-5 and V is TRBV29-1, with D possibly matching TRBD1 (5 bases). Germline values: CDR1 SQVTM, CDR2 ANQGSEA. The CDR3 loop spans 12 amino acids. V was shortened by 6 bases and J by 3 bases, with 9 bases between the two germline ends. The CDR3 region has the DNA TGCAGCGTATCCAGGGACAATCAGCCCCAGCATTTT. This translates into CSVSRDNQPQHF.

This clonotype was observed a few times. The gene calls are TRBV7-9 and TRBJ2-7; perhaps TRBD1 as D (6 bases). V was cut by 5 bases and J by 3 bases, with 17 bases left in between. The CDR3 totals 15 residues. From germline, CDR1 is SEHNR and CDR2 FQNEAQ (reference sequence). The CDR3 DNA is TGTGCCAGCAGCGAAGCAGGGGTTTTTGACTACGAGCAGTACTTC. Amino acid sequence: CASSEAGVFDYEQYF.

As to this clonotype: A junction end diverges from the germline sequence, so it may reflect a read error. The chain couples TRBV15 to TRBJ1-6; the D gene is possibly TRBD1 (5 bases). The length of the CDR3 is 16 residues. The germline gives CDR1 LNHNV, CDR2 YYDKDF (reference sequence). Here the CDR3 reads CATSREFAAGFSPRHF. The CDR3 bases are TGTGCCACCAGCAGAGAATTTGCTGCAGGGTTCTCACCCCGCCACTTT.

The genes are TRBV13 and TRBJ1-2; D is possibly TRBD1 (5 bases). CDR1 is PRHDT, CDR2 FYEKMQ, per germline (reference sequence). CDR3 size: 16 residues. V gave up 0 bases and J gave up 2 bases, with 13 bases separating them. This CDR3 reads CASSLGGPEGNYGYTF. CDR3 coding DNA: TGTGCCAGCAGCTTAGGGGGGCCCGAGGGAAACTATGGCTACACCTTC.

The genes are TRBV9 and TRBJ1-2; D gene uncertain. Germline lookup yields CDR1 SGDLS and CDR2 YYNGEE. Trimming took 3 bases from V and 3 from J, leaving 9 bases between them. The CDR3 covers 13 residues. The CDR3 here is CASSARRDYGYTF. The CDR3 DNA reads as TGTGCCAGCAGCGCGAGGAGGGACTATGGCTACACCTTC.

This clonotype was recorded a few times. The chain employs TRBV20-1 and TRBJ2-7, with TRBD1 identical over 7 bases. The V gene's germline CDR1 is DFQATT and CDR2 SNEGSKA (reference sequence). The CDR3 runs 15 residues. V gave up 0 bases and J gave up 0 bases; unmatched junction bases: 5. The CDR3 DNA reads TGCAGTGCTAGAGATAGGCAGGGGGTCTCCTACGAGCAGTACTTC. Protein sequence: CSARDRQGVSYEQYF.

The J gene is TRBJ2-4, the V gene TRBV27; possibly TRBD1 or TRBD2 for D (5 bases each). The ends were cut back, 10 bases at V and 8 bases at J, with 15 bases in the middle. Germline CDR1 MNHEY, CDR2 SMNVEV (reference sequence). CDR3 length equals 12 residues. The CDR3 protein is CATRGRDDIQYF. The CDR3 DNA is TGTGCCACAAGGGGCAGGGACGACATTCAGTACTTC.

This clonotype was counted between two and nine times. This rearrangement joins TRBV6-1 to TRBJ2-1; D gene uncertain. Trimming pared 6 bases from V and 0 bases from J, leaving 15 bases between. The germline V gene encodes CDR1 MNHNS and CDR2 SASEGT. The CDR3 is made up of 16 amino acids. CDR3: CASRASQRISYNEQFF. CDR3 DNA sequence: TGTGCCAGCAGGGCGTCTCAGCGCATCTCCTACAATGAGCAGTTCTTC.

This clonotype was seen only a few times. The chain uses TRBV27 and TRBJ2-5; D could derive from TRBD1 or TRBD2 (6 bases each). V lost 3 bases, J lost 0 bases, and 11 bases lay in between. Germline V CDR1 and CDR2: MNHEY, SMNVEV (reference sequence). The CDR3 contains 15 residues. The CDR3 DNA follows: TGTGCCAGCAGTTTGGGGGGCTCGTACCAAGAGACCCAGTACTTC. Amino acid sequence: CASSLGGSYQETQYF.